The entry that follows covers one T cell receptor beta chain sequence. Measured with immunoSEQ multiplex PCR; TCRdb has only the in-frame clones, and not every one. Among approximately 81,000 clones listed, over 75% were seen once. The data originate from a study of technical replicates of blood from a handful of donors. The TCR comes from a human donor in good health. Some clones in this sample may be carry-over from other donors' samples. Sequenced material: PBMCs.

The CDR3 is CASRRDVGNEKLFF. The CDR3 DNA is TGTGCCAGCAGGCGGGACGTCGGTAATGAAAAACTGTTTTTT. The V and J genes are TRBV11-1 and TRBJ1-4, with TRBD1 as a possible D gene (5 bases). Germline V gene data show CDR1 as SGHAT and CDR2 as FQDESV (reference sequence). The CDR3 consists of 14 residues. V dropped 6 bases and J dropped 4 bases, with 12 bases sitting between them.